The 30 T cell receptor beta chains reported below all come from one sample, sequenced in a study of T-cell memory formation after mild COVID-19. TCRdb used MiXCR to reprocess the 5' RACE reads, holding one entry per CDR3 protein. The sample holds roughly 300,000 distinct CDR3 sequences; roughly 8% are singletons and the top ten take 22%. Sequenced material: PBMCs or a T cell subset sorted from them (not recorded which). These receptors all come from a man aged 18-30 years who had mild COVID-19 (a few samples of this study predate the infection). Cell type and time point are not known.

The rearrangement links TRBV12-3 or TRBV12-4 to TRBJ1-2; D remains unclear. V was shortened by 5 bases and J by 5 bases, with 12 bases between the two germline ends. This CDR3 is built from 13 residues. The DNA of the CDR3 is TGTGCCAGCAGTCCCGGCCGGACTTATGGCTACACCTTC. This sequence encodes CASSPGRTYGYTF.

On this clonotype: Given a much more abundant clone one base away, this may be a read error. The rearrangement links TRBV9 to TRBJ1-1; TRBD1 matches 9 bases. V trimming: 4 bases; J trimming: 7 bases; junction bases outside the gene matches: 11. This CDR3 region has 15 residues. Germline V gene data show CDR1 as SGDLS and CDR2 as YYNGEE. The CDR3 DNA reads TGTGCCAGCAGCATAGAAGGACAGGGGAAGAATGAAGCTTTCTTT. This codes for CASSIEGQGKNEAFF.

The chain combines TRBV9 with TRBJ2-7, with D maybe TRBD2 (6 bases). V lost 0 bases, J lost 6 bases, and 13 bases lay in between. Germline V lookup: CDR1 SGDLS, CDR2 YYNGEE. The CDR3 totals 14 residues. The CDR3 DNA sequence: TGTGCCAGCAGCGTAGGAGGGGAGGCGGGCGAGCAGTACTTC. Its translation: CASSVGGEAGEQYF.

The genes are TRBV20-1 and TRBJ2-5, with a weak D call TRBD2 (5 bases). The V gene lost 3 bases and the J gene lost 1 base, with 15 bases spanning the gap. Germline V lookup: CDR1 DFQATT, CDR2 SNEGSKA (reference sequence). The CDR3 consists of 15 residues. The chain's CDR3 is CSASSLLDLQETQYF. CDR3 nucleotides: TGCAGTGCTAGCTCCCTACTAGACCTCCAAGAGACCCAGTACTTC.

The V and J genes are TRBV5-1 and TRBJ2-2, with 9 bases lining up with TRBD1. The CDR3 spans 14 residues. J was trimmed by 5 bases and V by 4 bases; bases with no gene match: 3. Germline V gene data show CDR1 as SGHRS and CDR2 as YFSETQ. The DNA for the CDR3 is TGCGCCAGCAGCCCCGGACAGGGGACCGGGGAGCTGTTTTTT. Residues: CASSPGQGTGELFF.

This clonotype appeared a few times. The chain employs TRBV6-1 and TRBJ1-4; D might be TRBD1 (5 bases). Germline CDR1 reads MNHNS; CDR2 reads SASEGT. The V end was cut by 2 bases, the J end by 3 bases, with 13 bases between. The CDR3 runs 16 residues. The chain's CDR3 is CASSERGSGANEKLFF. DNA of the CDR3: TGTGCCAGCAGTGAAAGGGGATCCGGGGCTAATGAAAAACTGTTTTTT.

This clonotype was counted only a few times. The gene calls are TRBV7-9 and TRBJ2-7; D is perhaps TRBD1 (6 bases). Germline CDR1 is SEHNR and CDR2 is FQNEAQ (reference sequence). Deletions cut 5 bases from V and 0 bases from J, with 17 bases between. The CDR3 sequence is 16 residues long. The CDR3 is CASSPRTEVSSYEQYF. In DNA form, the CDR3 reads TGTGCCAGCAGCCCGCGGACAGAAGTAAGCTCCTACGAGCAGTACTTC.

This clonotype was seen ten or more times. The genes are TRBV9 and TRBJ1-2; possibly TRBD1 for D (6 bases). Germline CDR1 is SGDLS and CDR2 is YYNGEE. This CDR3 spans 13 amino acids. Trimming shortened V by 1 base and J by 3 bases, and 7 bases separated the two germline ends. In DNA, the CDR3 is TGTGCCAGCAGCGTATCAGGGGACTATGGCTACACCTTC. Protein product: CASSVSGDYGYTF.

There are a few counts of this clonotype. This chain uses TRBV4-3 with TRBJ2-5, with TRBD2 identical over 9 bases. CDR1 LGHNA and CDR2 YSLEER come from the germline V gene. V lost 3 bases and J lost 4; bases outside the gene matches: 12. The CDR3 is 17 amino acids. CDR3 in DNA: TGCGCCAGCAGCCACCTCAACGAAGCGGGGGGAGTAGAGACCCAGTACTTC. Its translation: CASSHLNEAGGVETQYF.

This chain connects TRBV15 to TRBJ2-1, with 9 bases lining up with TRBD2. Losses at the gene ends were 2 bases for V and 8 bases for J; bases not matched to a gene: 10. The CDR3 loop spans 16 amino acids. Germline assignment: CDR1 LNHNV and CDR2 YYDKDF (reference sequence). In nucleotides, the CDR3 is TGTGCCACCAGCAGAAAGGGGATAGCGGGGGTGCATGAGCAGTTCTTC. It translates to CATSRKGIAGVHEQFF.

This clonotype was picked up a small number of times. The rearrangement links TRBV4-2 to TRBJ2-7, with D possibly being TRBD2 (6 bases). This CDR3 region has 14 residues. V gave up 4 bases and J gave up 2 bases, with 12 bases separating them. CDR1 LGHNA and CDR2 YNFKEQ come from the germline V gene. CDR3 sequence (DNA): TGTGCCAGCAGCCCCCGGGACTTCACCTACGAGCAGTACTTC. Its translation: CASSPRDFTYEQYF.

Regarding this clonotype: One end of the junction is discordant with germline, which a read error may explain. The rearrangement uses TRBV12-3 or TRBV12-4 and TRBJ2-1, with D unresolved. The CDR3 has 15 amino acids. The chain's CDR3 is CASSLFEGPYIEQFF. The CDR3 coding sequence is TGTGCCAGCAGTTTATTCGAAGGACCTTACATTGAGCAGTTCTTC.

This clonotype was picked up a small number of times. The chain is built from TRBV20-1 and TRBJ2-2; 9 bases fit TRBD1. The CDR3 sequence is 16 residues long. Germline CDR1 reads DFQATT; CDR2 reads SNEGSKA (reference sequence). V shed 5 bases, J shed 6 bases, and the junction held 13 bases outside the gene matches. The CDR3 region has the DNA TGCAGTGCTGGGATTCCGGGACAGGGTACCGCCGGGGAGCTGTTTTTT. It specifies CSAGIPGQGTAGELFF.

This chain joins TRBV27 and TRBJ1-2; 8 bases are shared with TRBD1. The CDR3 spans 14 residues. V lost 5 bases to trimming and J lost 5 bases; unmatched junction nucleotides: 7. The germline V gene has CDR1 MNHEY and CDR2 SMNVEV (reference sequence). The CDR3: CASSPQGGIYGYTF. For the CDR3, the DNA is TGTGCCAGCAGTCCACAGGGGGGAATTTATGGCTACACCTTC.

This clonotype was seen at least ten times. The chain employs TRBV9 and TRBJ2-1; D not resolved. The CDR3 consists of 16 residues. V lost 4 bases and J lost 2, with 16 bases in between. In germline, CDR1 is SGDLS, CDR2 YYNGEE. CDR3 nucleotide sequence: TGTGCCAGCAGCTTACTGACGGGTAGCACCTACAATGAGCAGTTCTTC. It codes for CASSLLTGSTYNEQFF. The whole variable domain, remainder taken from reference TRBV9 and TRBJ2-1, is DSGVTQTPKHLITATGQRVTLRCSPRSGDLSVYWYQQSLDQGLQFLIQYYNGEERAKGNILERFSAQQFPDLHSELNLSSLELGDSALYFCASSLLTGSTYNEQFFGPGTRLTVL.

This clonotype has ten or more counts. The chain joins TRBV5-4 to TRBJ2-7; D unclear. The ends were cut back, 3 bases at V and 3 bases at J, with 10 bases in the middle. From germline, CDR1 is SGHNT and CDR2 YYREEE (reference sequence). This CDR3 is 13 amino acids long. The CDR3 nucleotides read TGTGCCAGCAGCTCTGAGGCTAGCTACGAGCAGTACGTC. Residues: CASSSEASYEQYV.

The V call is TRBV6-5, the J call TRBJ1-2; 7 bases match TRBD1. There are 14 residues in the CDR3. CDR1 is MNHEY, CDR2 SVGAGI, per germline. The V and J ends lost 4 bases and 6 bases, in that order; junction bases with no gene match: 8. CDR3 nucleotide sequence: TGTGCCAGCAGTTCGCTGGGACAGAGCGATGGCTACACCTTC. It is translated as CASSSLGQSDGYTF.

In its sample, this clonotype was seen a few times. V is TRBV7-3 and J is TRBJ1-1; D is possibly TRBD1 (5 bases). CDR3 length equals 14 residues. The germline gives CDR1 SGHTA, CDR2 FQGTGA. Trimming removed 8 bases from V and 8 bases from J, with 21 bases in between. The CDR3 sequence is CASADMAGATEAFF. The CDR3 DNA reads as TGTGCCAGCGCTGATATGGCTGGGGCTACAGAAGCTTTCTTT.

This clonotype was seen repeatedly, ten times or more. The gene calls are TRBV7-2 and TRBJ2-7, with 10 nucleotides matching TRBD2. The junction had 8 bases not matched to a gene; V was cut back by 5 bases and J by 4 bases. The V gene's germline CDR1 is SGHTA and CDR2 FQGNSA. This CDR3 has 15 residues. The CDR3 DNA follows: TGTGCCAGCAGCCAAGGGACTAGCGACAGATACGAGCAGTACGTC. Protein sequence: CASSQGTSDRYEQYV.

This clonotype is a singleton in its sample. The chain joins TRBV11-2 to TRBJ2-1; TRBD1 aligns across 7 bases. Per the germline V gene, CDR1 is SGHAT and CDR2 is FQNNGV. The CDR3 is 14 residues long. V dropped 3 bases and J dropped 8; count of bases not matched to a gene: 7. CDR3 nucleotides: TGTGCCAGCAGCTTTGGACAGGCCGGCTATGAGCAGTTCTTC. This encodes CASSFGQAGYEQFF.

This clonotype was counted many times. The chain uses TRBV24-1 and TRBJ1-5; tentatively, D is TRBD1 (5 bases). The germline CDR1 and CDR2 sequences are KGHDR and SFDVKD. The CDR3 spans 15 residues. Between the trimmed V and J ends, which lost 4 bases and 1 base, there was a span of 10 bases. The CDR3 sequence is CATSEAGISNQPQHF. The CDR3 DNA reads TGTGCCACCAGTGAGGCAGGGATAAGCAATCAGCCCCAGCATTTT.

This clonotype was detected ten times or more. The V gene is TRBV25-1, the J gene TRBJ2-3, with TRBD2 identical over 15 bases. Trimming cost V 4 bases and J 6 bases; bases outside gene matches: 5. Germline CDR1 reads MGHDK; CDR2 reads SYGVNS. The CDR3 has 16 residues. CDR3 region: CASSGTSGGALDTQYF. CDR3 coding DNA: TGTGCCAGCAGTGGGACTAGCGGGGGGGCCTTGGATACGCAGTATTTT.

This clonotype was picked up a small number of times. The chain is built from TRBV6-5 and TRBJ1-1, with D perhaps TRBD1 (6 bases). CDR3 length: 12 residues. Germline CDR1 is MNHEY and CDR2 is SVGAGI. V gave up 2 bases and J gave up 10 bases, with 11 bases separating them. The CDR3 DNA is TGTGCCAGCAGTTACATCGGGGGCGTAGCTTTCTTT. Translated, it gives CASSYIGGVAFF.

V gene TRBV3-1 combines with J gene TRBJ1-6, with unresolved D. CDR1 and CDR2 from the germline V gene are LGHDT and YNNKEL (reference sequence). This CDR3 spans 11 amino acids. Trimming shortened V by 4 bases and J by 9 bases, and 4 bases separated the two germline ends. CDR3 bases: TGTGCCAGCAGCCGGGGTTCACCCCTCCACTTT. Amino acids: CASSRGSPLHF.

This clonotype came up a few times. The chain recombines TRBV27 with TRBJ1-1; no clear D. The V end was cut by 6 bases, the J end by 8 bases, with 13 bases between. Germline V gives CDR1 MNHEY, CDR2 SMNVEV (reference sequence). The CDR3 contains 12 residues. CDR3 DNA: TGTGCCAGCAGCCCAACACACGGGGAAGCTTTCTTT. Its protein is CASSPTHGEAFF.

This clonotype was recorded a few times. For the CDR3, the DNA is TGCAGCGTTGATACTAGCGGGGGAGATACGCAGTATTTT. As protein: CSVDTSGGDTQYF. The rearrangement uses TRBV29-1 and TRBJ2-3; 11 nucleotides align to TRBD2. The CDR3 totals 13 residues. V shed 3 bases, J shed 5 bases, and the junction held 1 base outside the gene matches. Germline lookup yields CDR1 SQVTM and CDR2 ANQGSEA.

The chain is built from TRBV20-1 and TRBJ2-5; D is unclear. V was pared by 5 bases and J by 5 bases, with 12 bases between. The CDR3 consists of 12 residues. Germline CDR1 reads DFQATT; CDR2 reads SNEGSKA (reference sequence). CDR3 coding DNA: TGCAGTGCTGAGACGGTGGGTGAGACCCAGTACTTC. It translates to CSAETVGETQYF.

The chain links TRBV18 to TRBJ1-1; D is undetermined. The germline V gene has CDR1 KGHSH and CDR2 LQKENI. The ends were cut back, 6 bases at V and 6 bases at J, with 14 bases in the middle. The CDR3 covers 13 residues. The DNA for the CDR3 is TGTGCCAGCTCTTTCCAGGCTCGGGCTGAAGCTTTCTTT. Translation: CASSFQARAEAFF.

This clonotype was seen a handful of times. The CDR3 sequence is CASSAGTVDTDTQYF. The DNA of the CDR3 is TGTGCCAGTAGTGCCGGGACAGTAGACACAGATACGCAGTATTTT. The rearrangement joins TRBV19 to TRBJ2-3, with 7 bases lining up with TRBD1. The length of the CDR3 is 15 residues. CDR1 and CDR2 from the germline V gene are LNHDA and SQIVND (reference sequence). V shed 5 bases and J 2 bases; nucleotides not matched to a gene: 7.

This clonotype was seen more than once but under ten times. J is TRBJ2-1 and V is TRBV5-6, with 13 bases lining up with TRBD2. Germline V gives CDR1 SGHDT, CDR2 YYEEEE. V gave up 3 bases and J gave up 14 bases; unmatched junction bases: 11. This CDR3 contains 15 residues. The CDR3 is CASSSVTSGGSNKFF. The CDR3 DNA follows: TGTGCCAGCAGCTCGGTGACTAGCGGGGGGAGTAATAAGTTCTTC.